This T cell receptor beta chain was identified during a study of cytomegalovirus exposure and HLA in healthy donors. Study-level findings and limits: There were 150 or so TCR beta chains listed as cytomegalovirus-associated. Usually a TCR sequence was rare, but some public TCRs were found in many donors.

Trimming took 4 bases from V and 9 from J; bases not matched to a gene: 5. The CDR3 runs 13 residues. Germline assignment: CDR1 SGDLS and CDR2 YYNGEE. The assay was immunoSEQ multiplex PCR, and TCRdb's table has in-frame clones only and misses some. The table includes 90,000 or so clones, about 85% detected once. About this clone: Its antigen is unknown.

The validation cohort, a group of 100 to 150 subjects, included the donors and was separate from the approximately 700-subject first cohort. This sequence was found in a man aged 18 to 29 in good health and CMV-seropositive. The source material was PBMCs. The chain employs TRBV9 and TRBJ2-1, with 9 bases aligning to TRBD2. This CDR3 reads CASSIGTSLEQFF. The CDR3 DNA reads as TGTGCCAGCAGCATTGGGACTAGCCTTGAGCAGTTCTTC.